Included here is one T cell receptor beta chain sequence, with context. Treatment reported: roughly 18 received Ad26.COV2.S at low or high dose, single or two shots; about five received placebo; per-sample allocation not given. Collection of samples fell on day 63 after the first vaccine or placebo injection. The data were obtained in a study of Ad26.COV2.S vaccination and SARS-CoV-2 variants. V dropped 2 bases and J dropped 5 bases, with 18 bases sitting between them. Germline V CDR1 and CDR2: ENHRY, SYGVKD. CDR3 length: 16 residues. Libraries were prepared by immunoSEQ multiplex PCR; TCRdb keeps only in-frame clonotypes and omits some of them. The sample yields some 350,000 clones, roughly nine tenths seen once.

This sample comprised peripheral blood, obtained in a trial of Ad26.COV2.S vaccine versus placebo. This clonotype was obtained from a person aged 18-65 years who received the Ad26.COV2.S COVID-19 vaccine or a placebo. The V and J genes are TRBV10-3 and TRBJ2-5; D is possibly TRBD1 or TRBD2 (5 bases each). The CDR3, as DNA: TGTGCCATCAGTGAGGGGGACGAGGGGTTGGATGAGACCCAGTACTTC. It translates to CAISEGDEGLDETQYF.